A single sample is the source of the 25 T cell receptor beta chains below, sequenced in a study of blood T cells in healthy people across ages. A second roughly 6 to 11 cycle PCR used barcoded and J-beta primers. TCRdb redid the calling of the 5' RACE reads with MiXCR, one entry per CDR3 protein. The sample shows roughly 1.5 million distinct CDR3 sequences, 35% to 45% of them seen only once. Sequenced: blood. All receptors derive from a woman aged 18-29 years in good health.

The chain employs TRBV29-1 and TRBJ1-3, with D maybe TRBD1 (5 bases). Germline CDR1 and CDR2: SQVTM and ANQGSEA. The CDR3 totals 12 residues. V was trimmed by 6 bases and J by 2 bases, leaving 8 bases between them. For the CDR3, the DNA is TGCAGCGTGGGGGACGCTGGAAACACCATATATTTT. This encodes CSVGDAGNTIYF. The whole variable domain, remainder taken from reference TRBV29-1 and TRBJ1-3, is SAVISQKPSRDICQRGTSLTIQCQVDSQVTMMFWYRQQPGQSLTLIATANQGSEATYESGFVIDKFPISRPNLTFSTLTVSNMSPEDSSIYLCSVGDAGNTIYFGEGSWLTVV.

About this clonotype: One end of the junction fails to match germline, which may point to a read error. The chain couples TRBV5-1 to TRBJ1-1, with D perhaps TRBD1 (5 bases). CDR3 length: 15 residues. Germline CDR1 SGHRS, CDR2 YFSETQ. CDR3 DNA: TGCGTCAGCAGCTTCTACGGGGGAGGGGACACTGAAGCTTTCTTT. It yields the protein CVSSFYGGGDTEAFF.

This clonotype was seen at least ten times. The V gene is TRBV29-1, the J gene TRBJ2-2, with 8 bases identical to TRBD2. This CDR3 has 16 residues. Germline lookup yields CDR1 SQVTM and CDR2 ANQGSEA. V lost 6 bases, J lost 0 bases, and 9 bases stayed unmatched. The CDR3: CSVPGLAFTNTGELFF. The CDR3, as DNA: TGCAGCGTCCCCGGACTAGCATTCACGAACACCGGGGAGCTGTTTTTT.

This clonotype was counted a single time. V is TRBV11-2 and J is TRBJ1-6, with D perhaps TRBD1 (6 bases). Germline values: CDR1 SGHAT, CDR2 FQNNGV. V shed 4 bases and J shed 7 bases, with 17 bases lying between them. The CDR3 is 16 amino acids. The CDR3 loop is CASSSSRGFGNSPLHF. Here the CDR3 DNA reads TGTGCCAGCAGCTCAAGCAGGGGTTTCGGCAATTCACCCCTCCACTTT.

This chain uses TRBV20-1 with TRBJ1-1; D ambiguous. Trimming shortened V by 0 bases and J by 4 bases, and 12 bases separated the two germline ends. This CDR3 spans 14 amino acids. Germline V gene data show CDR1 as DFQATT and CDR2 as SNEGSKA (reference sequence). CDR3 coding DNA: TGCAGTGCTAGAGACTCCCAGGCACCCACTGAAGCTTTCTTT. Translated: CSARDSQAPTEAFF.

The sample holds a few counts of this clonotype. This chain connects TRBV4-3 to TRBJ1-2; 7 nucleotides match TRBD1. This CDR3 is 17 amino acids long. V shed 0 bases and J 2 bases; nucleotides not matched to a gene: 9. Germline V CDR1 and CDR2: LGHNA, YSLEER. The CDR3 protein is CASSQERKGALNYGYTF. The CDR3 bases are TGCGCCAGCAGCCAAGAAAGGAAGGGGGCCCTCAACTATGGCTACACCTTC.

This clonotype was counted a few times. The chain is built from TRBV12-3 or TRBV12-4 and TRBJ1-1; perhaps TRBD1 as D (5 bases). This CDR3 is built from 12 residues. V was clipped by 2 bases and J by 8 bases, with 9 bases between them. The DNA of the CDR3 is TGTGCCAGCAGTTTATGGCCAGGGGAAGCTTTCTTT. Protein: CASSLWPGEAFF.

This clonotype was observed at least ten times. The chain uses TRBV29-1 and TRBJ2-1, with 10 positions matching TRBD1. The CDR3 consists of 12 residues. After removal of 7 bases from V and 8 bases from J, the junction contained 5 bases not matched to a gene. The germline CDR1 and CDR2 sequences are SQVTM and ANQGSEA. The CDR3 sequence: CSGRDRGYEQFF. In nucleotides, the CDR3 is TGCAGCGGCCGGGACAGGGGCTATGAGCAGTTCTTC.

The rearrangement joins TRBV6-6 to TRBJ1-1; TRBD1 is a possible D gene (6 bases). This CDR3 has 15 residues. V was pared by 2 bases and J by 1 base, with 11 bases between. Germline CDR1 is MNHNY and CDR2 is SVGAGI (reference sequence). CDR3 nucleotide sequence: TGTGCCAGCAGTTACCCACAGGGCACGAACACTGAAGCTTTCTTT. Protein product: CASSYPQGTNTEAFF.

The chain uses TRBV12-3 or TRBV12-4 and TRBJ2-1, with 8 bases fitting TRBD2. V was clipped by 7 bases and J by 7 bases; unmatched bases: 12. This CDR3 has 15 residues. This CDR3 is CASKFGERGRNEQFF. CDR3 DNA sequence: TGTGCCAGCAAGTTCGGGGAGCGCGGGAGGAATGAGCAGTTCTTC.

This chain uses TRBV6-2 or TRBV6-3 with TRBJ2-5; TRBD2 is a possible D gene (6 bases). Trimming removed 4 bases from V and 3 bases from J, with 12 bases in between. The length of the CDR3 is 14 residues. CDR1 and CDR2 from the germline V gene are MNHEY and SVGEGT. In DNA, the CDR3 is TGTGCCAGCAGTTCCCCTAGCGAGGAAGAGACCCAGTACTTC. It yields the protein CASSSPSEEETQYF.

V is TRBV20-1 and J is TRBJ2-3; 9 bases map to TRBD2. This CDR3 is 15 amino acids long. The J segment lost 4 bases and the V segment lost 6 bases, leaving 11 bases of the junction unmatched. The germline V gene has CDR1 DFQATT and CDR2 SNEGSKA (reference sequence). The CDR3 sequence: CSANPGLARPDTQYF. CDR3 coding DNA: TGCAGTGCGAACCCGGGACTAGCCCGTCCAGATACGCAGTATTTT.

This clonotype was counted a few times. The V and J genes are TRBV7-3 and TRBJ2-5; the match to TRBD2 covers 14 bases. The ends lost 4 bases at V and 11 bases at J; junction bases unmatched: 9. Per germline, CDR1 SGHTA and CDR2 FQGTGA. There are 15 residues in the CDR3. The CDR3 region has the DNA TGTGCCAGCAGCTGGGGACTAGCGGGAGTAAATGAGCAGTACTTC. This gives the protein CASSWGLAGVNEQYF. Together with reference TRBV7-3 and TRBJ2-5, the CDR3 gives the full variable domain: GAGVSQTPSNKVTEKGKYVELRCDPISGHTALYWYRQSLGQGPEFLIYFQGTGAADDSGLPNDRFFAVRPEGSVSTLKIQRTERGDSAVYLCASSWGLAGVNEQYFGPGTRLLVL.

The V call is TRBV5-1, the J call TRBJ2-7; TRBD1 agrees at 10 bases. The germline gives CDR1 SGHRS, CDR2 YFSETQ. The length of the CDR3 is 15 residues. Trimming took 4 bases from V and 3 from J; bases not matched to a gene: 7. Here the CDR3 DNA reads TGCGCCAGCAGCCGGCAAAGGGACAGGGGCTACGAGCAGTACTTC. Residues: CASSRQRDRGYEQYF.

Comments on this clonotype: The junction differs from germline at one of its ends, possibly a read error. The chain combines TRBV6-5 with TRBJ1-6, with D tentatively TRBD1 (6 bases). Germline V gene lookup returns CDR1 MNHEY and CDR2 SVGAGI. CDR3 length equals 13 residues. The CDR3 loop reads CAGSPGVNSPLHF. DNA for the CDR3: TGTGCCGGCAGTCCAGGGGTGAATTCACCCCTCCACTTT.

This chain links TRBV10-3 with TRBJ2-7; D may be TRBD1 or TRBD2 (5 bases each). With 5 bases removed from V and 5 bases from J, the gap between germline ends came to 10 bases. The CDR3 contains 12 residues. In germline, CDR1 is ENHRY, CDR2 SYGVKD. The CDR3 sequence: CAISLGVNEQYF. CDR3 DNA sequence: TGTGCCATCAGTTTGGGGGTTAACGAGCAGTACTTC.

V is TRBV10-3 and J is TRBJ2-1; no definite D call. The germline CDR1 and CDR2 sequences are ENHRY and SYGVKD. The CDR3 extends over 15 amino acids. V was pared by 3 bases and J by 0 bases, with 9 bases between. CDR3 sequence: CAISDGISSYNEQFF. DNA of the CDR3: TGTGCCATCAGTGATGGGATAAGCTCCTACAATGAGCAGTTCTTC.

The rearrangement joins TRBV20-1 to TRBJ1-2; 9 positions agree with TRBD1. Germline V CDR1 and CDR2: DFQATT, SNEGSKA (reference sequence). The CDR3 sequence is 12 residues long. J gave up 6 bases and V 6 bases, and 5 bases lay outside the gene matches. CDR3 bases: TGCAGTGCCCGGGACAGGGTGGATGGCTACACCTTC. Translating gives CSARDRVDGYTF.

This chain uses TRBV3-1 with TRBJ2-1; D not resolved. The germline V gene encodes CDR1 LGHDT and CDR2 YNNKEL (reference sequence). This CDR3 has 16 amino acids. Trimming pared 0 bases from V and 4 bases from J, leaving 13 bases between. The CDR3 protein is CASSQDIADVYNEQFF. The CDR3 coding sequence is TGTGCCAGCAGCCAAGATATCGCGGATGTATACAATGAGCAGTTCTTC.

In this sample, this clonotype turned up a few times. J is TRBJ1-6 and V is TRBV10-3, with D perhaps matching TRBD1 (5 bases). Germline CDR1 is ENHRY and CDR2 is SYGVKD. Trimming removed 5 bases at V and 7 bases at J, with 12 bases between. This CDR3 is built from 14 residues. CDR3 sequence reads: CAISIQGGNSPLHF. CDR3 DNA sequence: TGTGCCATCAGTATCCAGGGTGGAAATTCACCCCTCCACTTT.

The genes are TRBV4-3 and TRBJ2-3; D not resolved. Looked up from germline, CDR1 is LGHNA and CDR2 is YSLEER. The CDR3 totals 12 residues. V was trimmed by 1 base and J by 7 bases, leaving 6 bases between them. The CDR3 loop is CASSQGKYTQYF. The CDR3 bases are TGCGCCAGCAGCCAAGGGAAGTATACGCAGTATTTT.

This clonotype was observed a handful of times. This chain links TRBV7-2 with TRBJ1-6, with D perhaps TRBD1 (5 bases). The germline gives CDR1 SGHTA, CDR2 FQGNSA. V was cut by 4 bases and J by 9 bases, with 13 bases left in between. The CDR3 sequence is 14 residues long. The CDR3 region has the DNA TGTGCCAGCAGCTCCTCCGGGGCTGGTTCACCCCTCCACTTT. This sequence encodes CASSSSGAGSPLHF.

This clonotype was detected only a few times. The chain combines TRBV28 with TRBJ1-1; 9 nucleotides align to TRBD1. CDR1 is MDHEN, CDR2 SYDVKM, per germline. J gave up 7 bases and V 4 bases, and 4 bases lay outside the gene matches. This CDR3 region has 13 residues. CDR3 in amino acids: CASSSQTGGEAFF. The CDR3 nucleotides read TGTGCCAGCAGTTCGCAGACAGGGGGTGAAGCTTTCTTT.

This clonotype was detected ten times or more. The chain carries TRBV4-2 and TRBJ1-1; no definite D call. The V end lost 1 base, the J end lost 4 bases, and 13 bases lay between the germline ends. This CDR3 spans 15 amino acids. The germline V gene has CDR1 LGHNA and CDR2 YNFKEQ. The chain's CDR3 is CASSQVLGWGTEAFF. The CDR3 DNA reads as TGTGCCAGCAGCCAAGTTTTAGGGTGGGGCACTGAAGCTTTCTTT.

This chain connects TRBV6-1 to TRBJ1-2; TRBD1 is a possible D gene (5 bases). The length of the CDR3 is 16 residues. Germline CDR1 MNHNS, CDR2 SASEGT. V dropped 3 bases and J dropped 6 bases, with 20 bases sitting between them. The CDR3 nucleotides are TGTGCCAGCAGTGAGCTATTTACCAGGGTGATCGATGGCTACACCTTC. It yields the protein CASSELFTRVIDGYTF.